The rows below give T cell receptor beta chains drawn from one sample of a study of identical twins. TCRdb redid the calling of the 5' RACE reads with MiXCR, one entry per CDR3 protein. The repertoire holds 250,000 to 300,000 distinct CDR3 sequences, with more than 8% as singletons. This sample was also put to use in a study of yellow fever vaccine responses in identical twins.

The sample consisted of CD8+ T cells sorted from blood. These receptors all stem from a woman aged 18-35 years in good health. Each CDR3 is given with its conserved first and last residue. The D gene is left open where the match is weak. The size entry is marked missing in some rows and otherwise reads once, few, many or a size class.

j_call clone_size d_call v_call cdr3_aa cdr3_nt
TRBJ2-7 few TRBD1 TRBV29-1 CSVESGQGSYEQYF TGCAGCGTTGAGAGTGGACAGGGCTCCTACGAGCAGTACTTC
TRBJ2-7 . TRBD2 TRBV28 CASSKTAGVPYEQYF TGTGCCAGCAGTAAGACAGCGGGGGTGCCCTACGAGCAGTACTTC
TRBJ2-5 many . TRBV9 CASSVGLASEETQYF TGTGCCAGCAGCGTAGGCCTGGCTTCAGAAGAGACCCAGTACTTC
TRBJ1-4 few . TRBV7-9 CASSLTPQANEKLFF TGTGCCAGCAGCTTAACCCCGCAGGCAAACGAAAAACTGTTTTTT
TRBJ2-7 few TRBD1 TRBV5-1 CASSFRGKGDEQYF TGCGCCAGCAGCTTCAGGGGGAAGGGTGACGAGCAGTACTTC
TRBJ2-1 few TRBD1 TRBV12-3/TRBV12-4 CASSLYSGGEQFF TGTGCCAGCAGTTTATACTCAGGGGGCGAGCAGTTCTTC
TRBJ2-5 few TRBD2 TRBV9 CASSVGGGENAQYF TGTGCCAGCAGCGTAGGCGGGGGGGAAAACGCCCAGTACTTC
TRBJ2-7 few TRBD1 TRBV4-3 CASSQDRQGVSYEQYF TGCGCCAGCAGCCAAGATCGGCAGGGGGTTTCCTACGAGCAGTACTTC
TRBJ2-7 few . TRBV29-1 CSAVTDTYEQYF TGCAGCGCTGTGACAGATACCTACGAGCAGTACTTC
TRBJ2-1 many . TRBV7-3 CASSLTGPSHEQFF TGTGCCAGCAGCTTAACCGGCCCGTCACATGAGCAGTTCTTC
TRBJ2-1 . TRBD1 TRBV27 CASSFHRQGWRFF TGTGCCAGCAGTTTCCATAGACAGGGGTGGCGGTTCTTC
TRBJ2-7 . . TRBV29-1 CSVESQQTPQGYEQYF TGCAGCGTTGAATCACAGCAAACCCCTCAAGGCTACGAGCAGTACTTC
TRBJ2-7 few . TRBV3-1 CASSQGTVHRVSDEQYF TGTGCCAGCAGCCAGGGAACTGTTCACAGGGTGTCTGACGAGCAGTACTTC
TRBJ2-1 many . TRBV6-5 CASSYAPSGLYNEQFF TGTGCCAGCAGTTACGCACCCAGCGGGCTATACAATGAGCAGTTCTTC